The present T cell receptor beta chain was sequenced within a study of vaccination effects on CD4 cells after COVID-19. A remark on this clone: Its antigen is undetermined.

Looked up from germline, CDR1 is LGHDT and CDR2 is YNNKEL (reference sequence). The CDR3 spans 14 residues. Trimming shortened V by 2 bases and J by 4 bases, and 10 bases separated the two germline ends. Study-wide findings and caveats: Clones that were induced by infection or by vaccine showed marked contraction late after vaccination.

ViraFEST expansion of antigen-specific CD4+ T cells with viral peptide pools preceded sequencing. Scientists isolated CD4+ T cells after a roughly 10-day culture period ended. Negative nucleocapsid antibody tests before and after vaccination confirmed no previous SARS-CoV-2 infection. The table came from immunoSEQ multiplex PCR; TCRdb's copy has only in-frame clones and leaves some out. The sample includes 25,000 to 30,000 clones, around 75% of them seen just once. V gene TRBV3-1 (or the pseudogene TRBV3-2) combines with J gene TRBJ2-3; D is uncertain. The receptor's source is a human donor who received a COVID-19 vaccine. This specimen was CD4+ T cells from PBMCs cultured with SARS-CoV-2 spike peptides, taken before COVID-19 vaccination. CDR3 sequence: CASSQTLSPDTQYF. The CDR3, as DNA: TGTGCCAGCAGCCAAACTCTCTCCCCAGATACGCAGTATTTT.